The clone carrying this T cell receptor (beta chain) showed up just once. The antigen is unknown. This entry is derived from a study of Tregs in tolerant kidney transplant recipients. Regarding the study as a whole: Tregs expanded with activated donor B cells seemed most donor-specific. No direct test of biological reproducibility was done here. The small number of patients limits these findings pending further validation.

The CDR3 is made up of 15 amino acids. Looked up from germline, CDR1 is SGHAT and CDR2 is FQNNGV. V gave up 5 bases and J gave up 0 bases, with 11 bases separating them. Profiled with immunoSEQ multiplex PCR; TCRdb holds only in-frame clones, not every one. The data contain 80,000 to 90,000 clones, over 85% of them singletons. Thawed PBMCs were FACS-sorted into unstimulated CD4+CD25+CD127- regulatory T cells, CD4+CD25- non-regulatory cells, CD4 and CD8 cells. The TCR was taken from a human donor in good health. The sample was CD8+ T cells from blood. This chain links TRBV11-2 with TRBJ2-1; D could derive from TRBD1 or TRBD2 (6 bases each). CDR3 in amino acids: CASSPRGDSYNEQFF. CDR3 DNA sequence: TGTGCCAGCAGCCCTAGGGGGGACTCCTACAATGAGCAGTTCTTC.